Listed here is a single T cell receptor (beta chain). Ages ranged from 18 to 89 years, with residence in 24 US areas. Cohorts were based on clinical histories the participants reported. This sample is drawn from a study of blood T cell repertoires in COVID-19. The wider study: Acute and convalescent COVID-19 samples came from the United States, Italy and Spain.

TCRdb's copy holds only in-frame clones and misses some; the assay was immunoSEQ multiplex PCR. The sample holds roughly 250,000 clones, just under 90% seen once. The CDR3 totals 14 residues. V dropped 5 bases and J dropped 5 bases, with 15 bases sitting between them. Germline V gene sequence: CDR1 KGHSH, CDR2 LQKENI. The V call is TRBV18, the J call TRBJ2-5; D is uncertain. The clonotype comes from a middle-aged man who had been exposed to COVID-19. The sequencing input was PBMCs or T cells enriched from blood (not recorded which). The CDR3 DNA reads TGTGCCAGCTCATCCCAAGGTTTCGGGGAGACCCAGTACTTC. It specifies CASSSQGFGETQYF.